The present entry profiles one TCR beta chain with its context. TCRdb analysed the RT-PCR reads with MiXCR anew, one entry per CDR3 protein. The sample records about 700,000 distinct CDR3 sequences, 13% to 15% being singletons. The CDR3 covers 13 residues. Looked up from germline, CDR1 is SGHDN and CDR2 is FVKESK. Trimming removed 7 bases from V and 7 bases from J, with 14 bases in between. The chain recombines TRBV14 with TRBJ1-3; D uncertain. This TCR was sampled from a female donor in good health, serving as a healthy control. Sequencing input: memory CD4+ T cells from blood. CDR3 residues: CASIWASWNTIYF. For the CDR3, the DNA is TGTGCCAGCATCTGGGCCTCCTGGAACACCATATATTTT.